This TCR beta chain was sequenced during a study of CD8 T cells in Susac syndrome (dated by TCRdb to about 2019). About the full investigation: Repertoire sequencing was used to test whether CD8+ T cell activation and differentiation in Susac syndrome was antigen driven. The study compared CD8+ T cell repertoire clonality among 11 to 12 healthy donors, approximately 14 Susac syndrome patients and some 16 multiple sclerosis patients. Overall study results and their limits: The number of individuals in the TCR sequencing and HLA analysis was recognized as being relatively small.

Worth noting for this clonotype: The clone's antigen remains unknown. No base quality information exists; no much larger clone differs at one position.

Peripheral blood CD8+ and CD4+ T cells from healthy donors, Susac syndrome patients and multiple sclerosis patients were profiled by high-throughput TCR beta sequencing. Healthy donors were included as age- and sex-matched controls. Bulk CD8+ and CD4+ T cells were purified by magnetic negative isolation, while CD8+ TEMRA cells were enriched using FACS. Blood was collected in EDTA tubes and processed within 24 hours, with PBMCs isolated through density gradient centrifugation. PBMCs intended for TCR sequencing were cryopreserved in liquid nitrogen and were subsequently thawed in a 37 degrees C water bath. A purity of at least 90% was achieved for sorted or isolated CD4+, CD8+ and CD8+ TEMRA cells. RNA was extracted using the RNeasy kit, and about 0.45 to 1 microgram was reverse transcribed with random hexamers. The immunoSEQ multiplex PCR assay, which covers 54 Vbeta and 13 Jbeta segments, was used to amplify TCR beta CDR3 regions. To correct PCR amplification bias, a synthetic template baseline was used for both primer optimization and computational correction. Regarding the original processing steps: Reads were assigned to V, D and J genes according to IMGT and analyzed in immunoSEQ Analyzer, with only productive sequences retained. Clonality was computed as one minus Shannon entropy normalized by log2 of the number of productive unique sequences. Public and private clones were assessed among the 100 most prevalent clones of each patient and control. Clones were defined as Susac-specific if absent from the healthy and MS cohorts, from more than 900 published viral clones and from other ImmuneACCESS disease sequences. TCRdb reprocessing: public reads trimmed at Q25 with fastp, clones called with MiXCR, in-frame beta chains kept. When rows share a CDR3 protein, they turn into one entry using the most common DNA and genes. TCRdb, not the original authors, processed these V and J calls. The sample contains over 95,000 distinct CDR3 sequences, less than 95% of them found a single time. The ten largest clones represent approximately 0.12% of the sample.

Sequencing was done on a sample of CD8+ T cells from PBMCs. The TCR sequence derives from a human donor in good health.

The CDR3 region reads CASSLESRPAEQFF. The base sequence is TGTGCCAGCAGCTTAGAGTCCCGGCCTGCGGAGCAGTTCTTC. The rearrangement joined TRBV7-7 to TRBJ2-1; no D gene call is confident. The CDR3 numbers 14 residues from cysteine through phenylalanine. The only DNA kept is the CDR3, 42 bases in frame from the first base. The germline V gene (reference sequence) yields SSHAT for CDR1 and FNYEAQ for CDR2. V is clipped by 1 base and J by 10 bases, and the sequence between their germline boundaries is 14 bases long.